This T cell receptor (beta chain) derives from a study of patients and donors after allogeneic stem cell transplantation. This CDR3 is built from 13 residues. Between the trimmed V and J ends, which lost 7 bases and 4 bases, there was a span of 13 bases. Per germline, CDR1 MNHNS and CDR2 SASEGT. TCRdb independently ran MiXCR on the RT-PCR reads; one entry per CDR3 protein. Of nearly 20,000 distinct CDR3 sequences listed, about 5% are singletons. Sequenced sample: blood, either unsorted or a sorted T cell fraction (not recorded which). The TCR sequence derives from a human donor who was either an allogeneic HSCT recipient or a stem cell or donor lymphocyte infusion donor (not recorded which). It is not recorded whose cells these are; they may come from a transplant donor. V and J are TRBV6-1 and TRBJ1-1, with unresolved D. CDR3 sequence: CASTRTLSTEAFF. For the CDR3, the DNA is TGTGCCAGCACCCGAACGCTTTCCACTGAAGCTTTCTTT.